The sequence of this T cell receptor beta chain was determined in a study of cytomegalovirus exposure and HLA in healthy donors (dated by TCRdb to 2015 to 2018). At the level of the whole study: An earlier analysis of 587 of the donors reported 276 Gb of sequence data and 117 million unique TCR beta sequences obtained from about 179 million T cells. Approximately 300 gigabases of sequencing data and around 85 million unique TCR sequences made up an early release that covered 500 to 700 HLA-typed donors. Among the roughly 400 genotyped donors, approximately 77% belonged to the genetic ancestry cluster associated with self-reported Caucasian donors. The study aimed to test whether signatures of past pathogen exposure could be identified by cataloging public T cell receptors. The study used immunosequencing to profile the T cell repertoires of 600 to 850 subjects and linked those repertoires to cytomegalovirus serostatus. Besides the first cohort of roughly 660 subjects, a separate validation cohort made up of about 120 different subjects was used. The study combined high-throughput TCR immunosequencing, statistical association of individual TCRs with disease status, and machine learning to predict cytomegalovirus infection status. A later analysis re-examined previously published TCR beta repertoires from about 700 donors and added high-resolution HLA genotyping to investigate patterns of TCR occurrence. Rather than drawing on any new phenotypic data, the later analysis identified candidate immune exposures from TCR beta sequences and the way those sequences occurred across donors. An earlier analysis of several hundred of the donors used high-throughput TCR beta sequencing to judge whether each TCR beta V gene segment behaved as functional or pseudogenic. Donor age, sex, ethnicity and CMV serostatus were compiled together with the repertoire data. Genome-wide SNP genotypes for about 65% of the 666 donors were used in a later genetic analysis, which treated that subset as a discovery cohort. Every repertoire in the discovery cohort had been generated on one and the same sequencing platform. HLA typing included class I and class II loci at four-digit resolution. The number of donors typed differed by locus, with about 629-630 for A, B, C, DRB1 and DQB1, about 500 for DQA1, 600 to 610 for DPA1, and some 450 for DPB1. Five DR-DQ haplotypes were handled as single units for association and clustering, since linkage in the cohort was strong. Among some 400 genotyped donors of the cohort, an average of about 240,000 unique TCR beta nucleotide sequences were sequenced per donor, around 20% of them non-productive. What the work shows at the level of the full study, not this receptor alone: In vitro tests confirmed that three of the cytomegalovirus-associated TCR beta chains recognize cytomegalovirus antigens. Most TCR sequences were seen in very few donors, while some public TCRs were found in many individuals. Presence/absence analyses assumed roughly uniform sequencing depth across donors, an assumption that may not hold. Because some donors lacked HLA typing at each locus, the association tests relied only on the typed subset. In a later analysis, HLA-associated TCR beta chains were found to be more clonally expanded and to have lower generation probabilities than equally common non-associated chains. Because counts were too low, some 17 rarely observed V segments, including chromosome 9 orphons, were left out of the earlier analysis of 587 of the donors. In both the original and validation cohorts, the classifier was reported to diagnose cytomegalovirus status with high specificity and sensitivity. A cluster of highly shared sequence variants was judged likely to be a technical artifact of the sequencing pipeline. Assigning TCR associations to individual alleles was difficult when HLA alleles, especially DR and DQ, strongly co-occurred. In this cohort, only TCR beta chains were sequenced, and detectable features were limited by the absence of alpha or paired-chain data. A later analysis found that most CMV-associated TCR beta chains appeared HLA-restricted, with HLA associations seemingly driven largely by CMV exposure. According to a later genetic analysis, donors in an Asian-associated ancestry cluster had fewer N-insertions in productive TCRs than the approximately 670-donor mean. V-gene and J-gene trimming of TCR beta chains was associated with a missense DCLRE1C variant in a later genetic analysis, and the association was replicated in an independent cohort. Linkage disequilibrium might explain the correlated functional status among segregating V segments, but an unknown experimental factor could not be excluded. Broadly in line with IMGT annotations, most TCR beta V segments showed up in productive rearrangements about 90% or about 30% of the time in an earlier analysis of 587 of the donors. According to the authors, the approach could potentially be generalized to other disease states and immunological phenotypes. The study listed 164 TCR beta chains as associated with cytomegalovirus. A later analysis reported that several top co-occurrence clusters appeared linked to parvovirus B19, influenza, CMV and Epstein-Barr virus. A further reported finding was that TCR beta sequences accurately predicted the HLA-A and HLA-B alleles for most subjects in the first cohort. In a later analysis, some 18,000 TCR beta sequences were associated with specific HLA alleles at a false discovery rate of 0.05. Some IMGT-functional V segments, including TRBV6-2 and TRBV6-3, could not be told apart with the 87-base-pair reads, so those segments were excluded. Immune exposure information for the cohort was limited to CMV serostatus. In a later analysis, the rate of TCR association differed among HLA loci, with DRB1 alleles having the most associated TCRs and HLA-C alleles having the fewest.

Comments on this clone: Its antigen is unknown. Base qualities are not provided; no much larger clone lies one nucleotide away.

The cohort comprised under 700 healthy bone marrow donors. At the time of sampling, all cohort members were nominally healthy, though unrecorded immune exposures were likely present. The donor was CMV seronegative and belonged to the group of approximately 320 seronegative cohort members. A peripheral blood sample was collected from each donor, and TCR beta sequencing was performed on peripheral blood mononuclear cells. Genomic DNA was extracted from the blood cell samples with the Qiagen DNeasy Blood Extraction Kit. The library was obtained by the immunoSEQ multiplex PCR assay. The multiplex PCR relied on a mix of 60 forward primers for TCR Vbeta segments and 13 reverse primers for TCR Jbeta segments. A multiplex PCR assay on genomic DNA amplified the CDR3 region of rearranged TCR beta genes. The Illumina HiSeq System was used to sequence the amplified TCR beta libraries as 87-base-pair reads. The authors processed their data as follows. In a later analysis, roughly 80 million unique TCR beta chains were counted across the roughly 610 repertoires, and around 10 million of these chains were shared by at least two donors. A nearest-neighbor algorithm error-corrected the raw reads and collapsed the reads into unique sequences, merging closely related sequences to remove PCR and sequencing errors. CDR3 sequences were aligned to IMGT reference sequences to assign V, D and J gene segments. Each retained sequence needed at least a six-nucleotide match to both a V gene segment and a J gene segment. A rearrangement was called productive if the CDR3 had no stop codons and remained in frame with V and J, and every other rearrangement was called non-productive. Following IMGT convention, CDR3 was defined as the stretch from the second conserved V-encoded cysteine to the conserved J-encoded phenylalanine. Sequences without an unambiguous match to a single V gene segment were excluded from the earlier analysis of 450 to 650 of the donors. In an earlier analysis of approximately 590 of the donors, a V segment was called functional when productive rearrangements were above 56.7%, and segregating when the standard deviation between donors exceeded 5%. A statistical classification framework was developed to diagnose cytomegalovirus status using the catalog of TCR beta chain sequences. In a later analysis, TCR nucleotide sequences were compared against IMGT/GENE-DB human TR gene sequences so that V and J genes could be assigned. In a later analysis, CDR3 sequences and most-parsimonious VDJ recombination scenarios were assigned using the TCRdist pipeline. In a later analysis, each TCR beta chain was defined by its CDR3 amino acid sequence together with its V-gene family, and reads without a unique V-gene family were excluded. In a later analysis, 500 to 700 highly shared, low-generation-probability nucleotide sequences were removed to address suspected cross-contamination and a sequencing artifact. In a later analysis, a clonal expansion index was calculated for each public chain from normalized within-repertoire ranks of inferred template counts. Generation probabilities in a later analysis came from a VDJ recombination model fitted to out-of-frame rearrangements, and those results were checked against IGoR. In a later analysis, hypergeometric tests were used to score TCR-TCR, TCR-HLA and TCR-CMV co-occurrence, with a repertoire-size bias correction applied to TCR pairs. False discovery rates were estimated in a later analysis by permuting HLA or CMV assignments 20 times. In a later analysis, co-occurring TCRs were grouped with DBSCAN, and TCRdist sequence similarity was added when clustering was performed within HLA-allele-positive subsets. Repertoires with fewer than 30,000 or more than 120,000 public chains, plus five repertoires with anomalous nucleotide sharing, were excluded from co-occurrence clustering. TCRdb limited this immuneACCESS table to in-frame rearrangements with V and J called. A share of clones is missing; checked studies link under half to unresolved V genes, and the rest is unexplained. V, J and clone size reflect that table, while D and trimming were determined from the DNA. The sample yields some 130,000 clones; roughly 70% were counted once. Around 3% of the sample rests with the top ten.

Germline trimming amounts to 4 bases on V and 5 bases on J, with 4 as the count of junction bases outside the gene matches. Its CDR3 holds 13 amino acids, cysteine through phenylalanine. Of all the DNA, just the CDR3 is kept, 39 bases in frame from base 1. CDR1 is given as SNHLY and CDR2 as FYNNEI, both from the germline V gene. The sequence is built from TRBV2 and TRBJ1-1; 7 middle bases align to TRBD1. The source material was PBMCs. The receptor comes from a middle-aged man in good health and CMV-seronegative. The DNA reads TGTGCCAGCAGTGCGAGGGGGCGAACTGAAGCTTTCTTT. Protein translation: CASSARGRTEAFF.